These T cell receptor beta chains were read from a single sample in a study of blood T cell repertoires in COVID-19. TCRdb's table, derived via immunoSEQ multiplex PCR, lists solely in-frame clones and lacks some. Of 200,000 to 250,000 clones listed, around 80% are singletons. The sample was PBMCs or T cells enriched from blood (not recorded which). The receptors originated from a man in his sixties who had recovered from COVID-19. The CDR3 runs from the conserved cysteine through the conserved F or W. The order of the fields is J gene, clone size, D gene, V gene, CDR3 DNA, CDR3 protein. The D gene is left open where the match is weak. Clone sizes are given selectively: once, few, many, or a class where the clone is expanded.

TRBJ1-2 once TRBD1 TRBV29-1 TGCAGCGTTGAGATCGGGGACAGGGCGGGTGGCTACACCTTC CSVEIGDRAGGYTF
TRBJ2-3 . . TRBV5-1 TGCGCCAGCAATAAGGGGCATAGTACAGATACGCAGTATTTT CASNKGHSTDTQYF
TRBJ2-1 . TRBD2 TRBV5-1 TGCGCCAGCAGCTTGGAATCGGGGGGGCCCAATGAGCAGTTCTTC CASSLESGGPNEQFF
TRBJ1-5 . . TRBV27 TGTGCCAGCAGTTTCGACAGGTTTCAGCCCCAGCATTTT CASSFDRFQPQHF
TRBJ2-1 . . TRBV11-3 TGTGCCAGCAGCTTAGTCAGGACAGACAATGAGCAGTTCTTC CASSLVRTDNEQFF
TRBJ2-1 . TRBD1 TRBV6-5 TGTGCCAGCAGCGGGACAGTAAATGAGCAGTTCTTC CASSGTVNEQFF
TRBJ2-1 . TRBD2 TRBV9 TGTGCCAGCAGCGTAGGTCTAGCGGGGCCTGAGCAGTTCTTC CASSVGLAGPEQFF
TRBJ2-7 . TRBD1 TRBV2 TGTGCCAGCAGAACCGGGACAGGGACCTACGAGCAGTACTTC CASRTGTGTYEQYF
TRBJ1-1 once TRBD1 TRBV18 TGTGCCAGCTCACCCGGGACAGGGAACACTGAAGCTTTCTTT CASSPGTGNTEAFF
TRBJ2-7 . . TRBV29-1 TGCAGCGTTGTGCAGGGGTCGTCTCACGAGCAGTACTTC CSVVQGSSHEQYF
TRBJ2-3 . TRBD2 TRBV18 TGTGCCAGCTCACCGAGCGGGGGATGGGATACGCAGTATTTT CASSPSGGWDTQYF
TRBJ2-1 once . TRBV7-2 TGTGCCAGCAGCCTAGAGGGAGGTCATGAGCAGTTCTTC CASSLEGGHEQFF
TRBJ2-5 . . TRBV21-1 TGTGCCAGCAGCATAAGGGCTAGCGGGGTGGAAGAGACCCAGTACTTC CASSIRASGVEETQYF
TRBJ2-2 . . TRBV5-4 TGTGCCAGCAGCTTGAGTCGGGGGGCCAACACCGGGGAGCTGTTTTTT CASSLSRGANTGELFF
TRBJ2-3 . TRBD1 TRBV29-1 TGCAGCGTTCCCGCAGGGGGCGGAGATACGCAGTATTTT CSVPAGGGDTQYF
TRBJ1-1 . . TRBV19 TGTGCCAGTAGTATGGGGCAGGGAAACACTGAAGCTTTCTTT CASSMGQGNTEAFF